This T cell receptor (beta chain) emerged from a study of identical twins. The V end lost 10 bases, the J end lost 5 bases, and 17 bases lay between the germline ends. This CDR3 has 13 residues. Per the germline V gene, CDR1 is SEHNR and CDR2 is FQNEAQ (reference sequence). Study-wide results and limits: Cross-sectional statistics underpinned the conclusions; the same donors were not followed. Invariant populations such as MAIT and iNKT cells could partly muddle zero-insertion analyses.

This clonotype occurred a few times. Its antigen is still unknown. MiXCR, applied by TCRdb to the 5' RACE reads, yields one record per CDR3 protein. This sample has about 730,000 distinct CDR3 sequences, with 21% found just once. In addition, the sample was reused for a study of T cells expressing NK-cell markers. That investigation notes: It was sorted CD3+CD56+NKG2C+, CD3+CD56+NKG2C- and CD3+CD56-NKG2C+ T cells that supplied the TCR beta repertoires. Expanded clones of NKG2C+ T cells had an unclear HCMV specificity.

The material sequenced was PBMCs. This chain uses TRBV7-9 with TRBJ1-1; possible D gene TRBD1, 5 bases. The TCR was taken from a woman under 30 in good health. Here the CDR3 reads CATPGRGGTEAFF. CDR3 nucleotide sequence: TGTGCCACTCCCGGAAGGGGTGGAACTGAAGCTTTCTTT.